The entry below describes one T cell receptor beta chain. Trimming took 0 bases from V and 3 from J, leaving 11 bases between them. CDR3 size: 15 residues. Germline V lookup: CDR1 MNHEY, CDR2 SVGAGI. This entry belongs to a study of blood T cell repertoires in COVID-19. Study details: The United States, Italy and Spain were the sources of the acute and convalescent COVID-19 samples. Sources were T cells, B-cell-depleted T cells, or PBMCs; the material itself was cDNA or gDNA.

Original handling: It was from reference gene primer amplification that nucleated cell counts were estimated. TCRdb's table, derived via immunoSEQ multiplex PCR, lists solely in-frame clones and lacks some. V, J and clone size are taken as reported in that table, and D and trimming were inferred from the DNA itself. The sample contains around 130,000 clones, under 90% of which appear only once. This receptor was taken from a woman in her 70s with acute or convalescent COVID-19. The V gene is TRBV6-5, the J gene TRBJ1-1; D unresolved. Sequenced: peripheral blood. The CDR3 here is CASSYSGGGDTEAFF. The CDR3 DNA sequence: TGTGCCAGCAGTTACTCTGGCGGCGGCGACACTGAAGCTTTCTTT.